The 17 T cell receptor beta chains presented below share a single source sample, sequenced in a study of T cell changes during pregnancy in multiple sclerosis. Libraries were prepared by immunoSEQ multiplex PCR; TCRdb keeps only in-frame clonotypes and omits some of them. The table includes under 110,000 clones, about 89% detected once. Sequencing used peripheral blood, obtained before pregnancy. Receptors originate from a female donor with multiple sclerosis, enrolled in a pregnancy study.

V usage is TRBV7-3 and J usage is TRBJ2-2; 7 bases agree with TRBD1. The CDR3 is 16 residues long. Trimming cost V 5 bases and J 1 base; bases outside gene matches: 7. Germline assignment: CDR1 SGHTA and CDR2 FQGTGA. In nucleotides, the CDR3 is TGTGCCAGCAGCACGACCAACAGGGGGAACACCGGGGAGCTGTTTTTT. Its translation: CASSTTNRGNTGELFF.

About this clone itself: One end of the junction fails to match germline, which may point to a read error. The CDR3: CASSFILANTGELFF. For the CDR3, the DNA is TGTGCCAGCAGTTTTATCCTAGCGAATACCGGGGAGCTGTTTTTT. The chain is built from TRBV27 and TRBJ2-2; D is possibly TRBD2 (6 bases). Germline V gene data show CDR1 as MNHEY and CDR2 as SMNVEV (reference sequence). CDR3 length: 15 amino acids.

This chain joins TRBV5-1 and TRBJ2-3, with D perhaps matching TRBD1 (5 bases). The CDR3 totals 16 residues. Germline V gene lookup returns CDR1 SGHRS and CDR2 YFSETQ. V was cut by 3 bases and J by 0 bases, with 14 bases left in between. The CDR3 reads CASSSDIVTSTDTQYF. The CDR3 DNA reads TGCGCCAGCAGCTCGGACATAGTTACTAGCACAGATACGCAGTATTTT.

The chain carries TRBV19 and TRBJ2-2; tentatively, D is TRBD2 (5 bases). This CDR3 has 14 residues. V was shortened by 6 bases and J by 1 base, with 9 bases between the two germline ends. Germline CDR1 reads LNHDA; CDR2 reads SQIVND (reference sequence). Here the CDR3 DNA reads TGTGCCAGTAGCGAGGGAGTGAACACCGGGGAGCTGTTTTTT. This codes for CASSEGVNTGELFF.

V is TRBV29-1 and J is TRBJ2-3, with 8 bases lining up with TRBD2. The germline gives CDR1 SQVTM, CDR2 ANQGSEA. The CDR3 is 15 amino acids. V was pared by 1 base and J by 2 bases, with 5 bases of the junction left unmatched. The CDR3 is CSVEVPSGHTDTQYF. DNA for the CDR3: TGCAGCGTTGAAGTTCCTAGCGGGCACACAGATACGCAGTATTTT.

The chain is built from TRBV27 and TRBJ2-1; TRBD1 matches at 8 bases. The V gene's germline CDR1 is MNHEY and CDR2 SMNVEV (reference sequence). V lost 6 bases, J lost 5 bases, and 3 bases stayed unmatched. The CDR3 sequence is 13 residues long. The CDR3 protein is CASRRTGNNEQFF. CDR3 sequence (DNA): TGTGCCAGCAGACGGACAGGGAACAATGAGCAGTTCTTC.

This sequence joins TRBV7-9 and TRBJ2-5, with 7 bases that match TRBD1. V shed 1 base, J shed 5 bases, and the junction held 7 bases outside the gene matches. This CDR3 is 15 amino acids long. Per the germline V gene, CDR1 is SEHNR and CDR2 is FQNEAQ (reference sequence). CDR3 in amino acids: CASSLEGGAKETQYF. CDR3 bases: TGTGCCAGCAGCTTAGAAGGGGGCGCAAAGGAGACCCAGTACTTC.

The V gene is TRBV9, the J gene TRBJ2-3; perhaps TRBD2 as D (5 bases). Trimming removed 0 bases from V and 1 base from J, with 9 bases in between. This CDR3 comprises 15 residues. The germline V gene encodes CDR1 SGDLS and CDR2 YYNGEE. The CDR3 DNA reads TGTGCCAGCAGCGTAGGTGGTAGCGGCACAGATACGCAGTATTTT. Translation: CASSVGGSGTDTQYF.

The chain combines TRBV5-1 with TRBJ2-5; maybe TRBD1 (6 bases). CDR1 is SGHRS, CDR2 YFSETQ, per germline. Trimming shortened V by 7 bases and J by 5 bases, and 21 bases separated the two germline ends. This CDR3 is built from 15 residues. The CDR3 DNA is TGCGCCAGCTTCGATCCGGGACAAAGGATCGAGACCCAGTACTTC. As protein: CASFDPGQRIETQYF.

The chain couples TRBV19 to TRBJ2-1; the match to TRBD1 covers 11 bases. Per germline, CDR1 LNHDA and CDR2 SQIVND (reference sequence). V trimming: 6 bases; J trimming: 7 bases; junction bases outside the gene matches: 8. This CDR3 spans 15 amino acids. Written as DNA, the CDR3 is TGTGCCAGTAGACCCCGGACAGGGGGCCAGAATGAGCAGTTCTTC. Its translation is CASRPRTGGQNEQFF.

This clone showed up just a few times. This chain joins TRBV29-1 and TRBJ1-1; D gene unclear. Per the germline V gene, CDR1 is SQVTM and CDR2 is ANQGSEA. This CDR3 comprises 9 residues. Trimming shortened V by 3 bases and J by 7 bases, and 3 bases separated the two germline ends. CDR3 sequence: CSVESEAFF. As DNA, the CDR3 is TGCAGCGTTGAGAGTGAAGCTTTCTTT.

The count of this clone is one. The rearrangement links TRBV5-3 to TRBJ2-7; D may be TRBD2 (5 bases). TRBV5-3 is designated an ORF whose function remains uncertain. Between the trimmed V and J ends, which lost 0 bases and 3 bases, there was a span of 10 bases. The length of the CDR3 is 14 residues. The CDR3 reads CARSLVSGNYEQYF. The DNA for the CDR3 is TGTGCCAGAAGCTTGGTATCCGGGAACTACGAGCAGTACTTC.

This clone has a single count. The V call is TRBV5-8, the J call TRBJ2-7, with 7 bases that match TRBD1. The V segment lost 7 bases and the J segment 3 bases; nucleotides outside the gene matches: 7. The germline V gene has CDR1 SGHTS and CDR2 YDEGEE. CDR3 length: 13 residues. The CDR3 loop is CASAHAGGYEQYF. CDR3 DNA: TGTGCCAGCGCCCACGCAGGGGGCTACGAGCAGTACTTC.

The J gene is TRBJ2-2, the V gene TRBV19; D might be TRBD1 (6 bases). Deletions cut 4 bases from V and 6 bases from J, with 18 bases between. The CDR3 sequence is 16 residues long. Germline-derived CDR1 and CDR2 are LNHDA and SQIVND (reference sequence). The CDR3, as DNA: TGTGCCAGTAGTAGGGCCCCTGACAGGCTCGCCGGGGAGCTGTTTTTT. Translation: CASSRAPDRLAGELFF.

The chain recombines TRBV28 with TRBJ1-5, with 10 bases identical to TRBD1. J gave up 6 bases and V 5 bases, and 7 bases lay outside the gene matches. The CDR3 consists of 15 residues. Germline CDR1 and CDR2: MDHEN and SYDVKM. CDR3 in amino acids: CASSPAGQGGQPQHF. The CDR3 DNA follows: TGTGCCAGCAGTCCGGCTGGACAGGGGGGTCAGCCCCAGCATTTT.

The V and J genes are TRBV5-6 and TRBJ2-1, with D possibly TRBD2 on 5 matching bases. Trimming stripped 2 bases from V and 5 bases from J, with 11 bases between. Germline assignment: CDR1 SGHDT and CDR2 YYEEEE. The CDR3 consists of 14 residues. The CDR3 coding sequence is TGTGCCAGCAGCTTACGAGGGCCACACAATGAGCAGTTCTTC. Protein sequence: CASSLRGPHNEQFF.

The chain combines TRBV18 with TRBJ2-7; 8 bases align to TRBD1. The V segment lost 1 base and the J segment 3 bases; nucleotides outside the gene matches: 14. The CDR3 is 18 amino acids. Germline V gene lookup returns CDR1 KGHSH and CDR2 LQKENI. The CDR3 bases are TGTGCCAGCTCACCACTGCGGACAGGGCATATCGTGAACTACGAGCAGTACTTC. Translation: CASSPLRTGHIVNYEQYF. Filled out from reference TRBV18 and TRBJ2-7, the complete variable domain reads NAGVMQNPRHLVRRRGQEARLRCSPMKGHSHVYWYRQLPEEGLKFMVYLQKENIIDESGMPKERFSAEFPKEGPSILRIQQVVRGDSAAYFCASSPLRTGHIVNYEQYFGPGTRLTVT.